Following are 8 T cell receptor beta chains from one sample sequenced in a study of T-cell memory formation after mild COVID-19. TCRdb re-called the 5' RACE reads with MiXCR, one entry per CDR3 protein. The sample records fewer than 50,000 distinct CDR3 sequences, around 7% being singletons. The sample consisted of PBMCs or a T cell subset sorted from them (not recorded which). The receptors derive from a young man who had mild COVID-19 (a few samples of this study predate the infection). Cell type and time point are not known.

The chain employs TRBV2 and TRBJ2-3; TRBD1 matches at 7 bases. The germline V gene has CDR1 SNHLY and CDR2 FYNNEI. V was pared by 6 bases and J by 2 bases, with 5 bases of the junction left unmatched. The CDR3 totals 14 residues. In DNA form, the CDR3 reads TGTGCCAGCAGCATGACAGGGATCACAGATACGCAGTATTTT. Residues: CASSMTGITDTQYF. Full variable domain (remainder filled in from reference TRBV2 and TRBJ2-3): EPEVTQTPSHQVTQMGQEVILRCVPISNHLYFYWYRQILGQKVEFLVSFYNNEISEKSEIFDDQFSVERPDGSNFTLKIRSTKLEDSAMYFCASSMTGITDTQYFGPGTRLTVL.

This clonotype has a count of ten or more. J is TRBJ2-5 and V is TRBV5-1; the D gene is possibly TRBD2 (6 bases). The V and J ends lost 0 bases and 3 bases respectively, with 9 bases between them. CDR3 size: 14 residues. Germline loops: CDR1 SGHRS, CDR2 YFSETQ. The CDR3 sequence: CASSLGTTKETQYF. In DNA form, the CDR3 reads TGCGCCAGCAGCTTGGGGACTACTAAAGAGACCCAGTACTTC.

This clonotype has only a few counts. This chain links TRBV7-2 with TRBJ1-1; no reliable D call. The ends were cut back, 9 bases at V and 1 base at J, with 15 bases in the middle. CDR3 length: 14 amino acids. Germline CDR1 SGHTA, CDR2 FQGNSA. The CDR3 region has the DNA TGTGCCAGTATCTCACGGAGGGAGAACACTGAAGCTTTCTTT. Its translation is CASISRRENTEAFF.

Ten or more counts support this clonotype. The chain couples TRBV5-1 to TRBJ1-1; possibly TRBD1 for D (6 bases). Germline V gives CDR1 SGHRS, CDR2 YFSETQ. The CDR3 length is 13 residues. Trimming pared 4 bases from V and 1 base from J, leaving 8 bases between. Here the CDR3 DNA reads TGCGCCAGCAGCAGACAGGCGAACACTGAAGCTTTCTTT. Its translation: CASSRQANTEAFF. Filled out from reference TRBV5-1 and TRBJ1-1, the complete variable domain reads KAGVTQTPRYLIKTRGQQVTLSCSPISGHRSVSWYQQTPGQGLQFLFEYFSETQRNKGNFPGRFSGRQFSNSRSEMNVSTLELGDSALYLCASSRQANTEAFFGQGTRLTVV.

This chain joins TRBV5-1 and TRBJ1-4; D gene unclear. The CDR3 is made up of 14 amino acids. Trimming took off 1 base at V and 8 bases at J, with 12 bases between the two ends. CDR1 is SGHRS, CDR2 YFSETQ, per germline. The CDR3 region is CASSLRHPTEKLFF. The CDR3 DNA reads TGCGCCAGCAGCTTGAGACACCCAACAGAAAAACTGTTTTTT.

This clonotype showed up just a few times. The V call is TRBV7-2, the J call TRBJ1-6; 9 nucleotides agree with TRBD1. CDR3 length: 15 residues. V shed 6 bases, J shed 13 bases, and the junction held 13 bases outside the gene matches. Germline V gene data show CDR1 as SGHTA and CDR2 as FQGNSA. The DNA for the CDR3 is TGTGCCAGCAGTGATAGAGGGCAGACAGGGGGGCCCCTCCACTTT. It specifies CASSDRGQTGGPLHF. Complete variable domain (other parts from reference TRBV7-2 and TRBJ1-6): GAGVSQSPSNKVTEKGKDVELRCDPISGHTALYWYRQSLGQGLEFLIYFQGNSAPDKSGLPSDRFSAERTGGSVSTLTIQRTQQEDSAVYLCASSDRGQTGGPLHFGNGTRLTVT.

Only a few counts were recorded for this clonotype. V usage is TRBV20-1 and J usage is TRBJ2-3; 11 bases align to TRBD1. This CDR3 region has 17 residues. Trimming removed 5 bases from V and 6 bases from J; junction bases left unmatched: 16. Germline assignment: CDR1 DFQATT and CDR2 SNEGSKA (reference sequence). The CDR3, as DNA: TGCAGTGCTGCGGGATTTCGGACAGGGGGCGCCTGGGATACGCAGTATTTT. Encoded protein: CSAAGFRTGGAWDTQYF.

This clonotype was counted a few times. The rearrangement joins TRBV5-4 to TRBJ2-3; D gene uncertain. Germline CDR1 SGHNT, CDR2 YYREEE (reference sequence). The CDR3 is 14 amino acids. V dropped 3 bases and J dropped 2 bases, with 10 bases sitting between them. In DNA, the CDR3 is TGTGCCAGCAGCTCACGGGCCTACACAGATACGCAGTATTTT. Translating gives CASSSRAYTDTQYF. Drawing the rest from reference TRBV5-4 and TRBJ2-3, the complete variable domain is ETGVTQSPTHLIKTRGQQVTLRCSSQSGHNTVSWYQQALGQGPQFIFQYYREEENGRGNFPPRFSGLQFPNYSSELNVNALELDDSALYLCASSSRAYTDTQYFGPGTRLTVL.